This TCR beta chain was recorded in a study of T cell responses to AZD1222 COVID-19 vaccine. Overall study findings and caveats: The study found vaccine-associated CD4 TCRs spanning spike, dominant at 160-218 and 743-854.

Notes on this clone: As yet, its antigen is unknown.

Clones were read by immunoSEQ multiplex PCR, and TCRdb kept only the in-frame ones, dropping some. The sample records more than 70,000 clones, around 85% being singletons. The material was peripheral blood, obtained on day 0 of AZD1222 vaccination. The source of this sequence is an adult in good health.

The chain's CDR3 is CASSSGLATNEQFF. The DNA of the CDR3 is TGCGCCAGCAGCTCCGGGCTAGCGACCAATGAGCAGTTCTTC. The chain is built from TRBV5-1 and TRBJ2-1; TRBD2 is a possible D gene (6 bases). Germline-derived CDR1 and CDR2 are SGHRS and YFSETQ. The V gene lost 3 bases and the J gene lost 6 bases, with 13 bases spanning the gap. This CDR3 region has 14 residues. The full variable domain, completed using reference TRBV5-1 and TRBJ2-1, is KAGVTQTPRYLIKTRGQQVTLSCSPISGHRSVSWYQQTPGQGLQFLFEYFSETQRNKGNFPGRFSGRQFSNSRSEMNVSTLELGDSALYLCASSSGLATNEQFFGPGTRLTVL.